This T cell receptor (beta chain) is drawn from a study of shared clonotypes between healthy human individuals. General study points: Larger estimated richness was generally recorded for naive subsets relative to memory subsets. Incomplete sequencing of sorted subsets was indicated by rarefaction despite large depth.

This clone was seen once. Its matching antigen is unknown. Naive CD8 populations comprised CD45RO-negative cells positively selected for CCR7, excluding terminally differentiated effector memory CD45RA+ cells. V was pared by 6 bases and J by 7 bases, with 5 bases of the junction left unmatched. The CDR3 length is 13 residues. Germline V CDR1 and CDR2: WSHSY, SAAADI. Sequencing used immunoSEQ multiplex PCR; TCRdb keeps in-frame clones, though not all of them. In the table there are hundreds of thousands of clones, roughly 98% of which are singletons. Sequenced input: naive CD8+ T cells sorted from blood. The origin of this receptor is a man aged 25 to 40 in good health. The genes are TRBV10-2 and TRBJ1-5; 8 bases line up with TRBD1. The CDR3 spells CASRGQGGQPQHF. DNA for the CDR3: TGCGCCAGCAGAGGACAGGGCGGACAGCCCCAGCATTTT.